A single sample is the source of the 32 T cell receptor beta chains below, sequenced in a study of glioma-infiltrating T cells. The iRepertoire nested amplicon-rescue multiplex PCR amplified TCR alpha and beta CDR3s from RNA. Via MiXCR, TCRdb re-called the multiplex PCR reads, giving one row per CDR3 protein. The table shows more than 350,000 distinct CDR3 sequences, with roughly 41% occurring only once. The sequenced sample was glioma tissue, nonneoplastic brain tissue, or PBMCs (not recorded which). The receptor source for this set is a human donor with low-grade glioma or glioblastoma, undergoing nonglioma brain surgery, or in good health (not recorded which).

This chain joins TRBV6-1 and TRBJ1-5; unclear D gene. Germline V gene data show CDR1 as MNHNS and CDR2 as SASEGT. Deletions cut 10 bases from V and 5 bases from J, with 15 bases between. The CDR3 spans 13 residues. CDR3 sequence: CATRSSGDQPQHF. The CDR3 nucleotides read TGTGCCACAAGGAGCTCCGGGGATCAGCCCCAGCATTTT.

This clonotype showed up many times. The gene calls are TRBV12-3 or TRBV12-4 and TRBJ1-1, with 9 bases identical to TRBD1. The CDR3 is made up of 14 amino acids. Trimming cost V 7 bases and J 1 base; bases outside gene matches: 4. CDR3 in DNA: TGTGCCAGCACCCCGACAGGGGGGAACACTGAAGCTTTCTTT. Its protein is CASTPTGGNTEAFF.

This clonotype was found many times. This chain links TRBV6-1 with TRBJ1-6; possibly TRBD1 for D (5 bases). CDR3 length equals 15 residues. Between the trimmed V and J ends, which lost 8 bases and 7 bases, there was a span of 18 bases. Germline V lookup: CDR1 MNHNS, CDR2 SASEGT. In DNA form, the CDR3 reads TGTGCCAGCCTCCGAGGCAGGGCAGTCAATTCACCCCTCCACTTT. The encoded protein is CASLRGRAVNSPLHF.

This clonotype occurred a few times. The V call is TRBV4-3, the J call TRBJ2-3; TRBD2 matches 8 bases. The CDR3 has 18 residues. The trim removed 2 bases at V and 4 bases at J, leaving 14 bases unmatched. The germline V gene has CDR1 LGHNA and CDR2 YSLEER. The CDR3 DNA follows: TGCGCCAGCAGCCAATTAATATCGACAGCGGGAGCCGCAGATACGCAGTATTTT. Its protein is CASSQLISTAGAADTQYF.

The rearrangement uses TRBV20-1 and TRBJ2-3; D unresolved. The CDR3 loop spans 15 amino acids. In germline, CDR1 is DFQATT, CDR2 SNEGSKA (reference sequence). The V end was cut by 1 base, the J end by 4 bases, with 15 bases between. The CDR3, as DNA: TGCAGTGCTAGAGTATATGGTCAGTCGGCAGATACGCAGTATTTT. Its translation is CSARVYGQSADTQYF.

This chain uses TRBV20-1 with TRBJ2-3, with 8 bases lining up with TRBD1. Germline V lookup: CDR1 DFQATT, CDR2 SNEGSKA (reference sequence). The CDR3 is 15 residues long. As DNA, the CDR3 is TGCAGCACTAGAGATAGGGGACAGGGCACAGATACGCAGTATTTT. Its translation: CSTRDRGQGTDTQYF.

With respect to this clonotype: A read error may explain this, as a much larger clone is one base away. The gene calls are TRBV27 and TRBJ2-7; possibly TRBD2 for D (5 bases). Germline values: CDR1 MNHEY, CDR2 SMNVEV (reference sequence). Trimming shortened V by 5 bases and J by 3 bases, and 20 bases separated the two germline ends. The CDR3 spans 16 residues. CDR3 residues: CASSRRRGTEFYEQYF. The CDR3 DNA reads as TGTGCCAGCAGTCGAAGACGGGGAACAGAATTCTACGAGCAGTACTTC.

The J gene is TRBJ1-6, the V gene TRBV6-1; no clear D gene. Trimming left V 11 bases short and J 4 bases short, with 9 bases between. The CDR3 contains 12 residues. Germline CDR1 and CDR2: MNHNS and SASEGT. CDR3 DNA: TGTGCCGCCCGGGAGTATAATTCACCCCTCCACTTT. This gives the protein CAAREYNSPLHF.

Of note for this clonotype: The CDR3 ends on some other residue instead of the conserved phenylalanine or tryptophan, so this is likely a read error. The J gene is TRBJ1-1, the V gene TRBV6-5; a possible D gene is TRBD1 (6 bases). From germline, CDR1 is MNHEY and CDR2 SVGAGI. This CDR3 has 15 amino acids. The CDR3 here is CASSFGGGMNTEAFL. The DNA for the CDR3 is TGTGCCAGCAGTTTCGGGGGCGGGATGAACACTGAGGCTTTCCTT.

This clonotype occurred many times. CDR3 amino acids: CASSLGAGDQTQYF. As DNA, the CDR3 is TGTGCCAGCAGTTTAGGGGCAGGGGACCAGACCCAGTACTTC. The chain recombines TRBV28 with TRBJ2-5, with a weak D call TRBD1 (6 bases). The CDR3 extends over 14 amino acids. V shed 2 bases and J shed 6 bases, with 13 bases lying between them. Germline CDR1 is MDHEN and CDR2 is SYDVKM.

This chain uses TRBV19 with TRBJ1-1, with 7 bases identical to TRBD1. CDR1 and CDR2 from the germline V gene are LNHDA and SQIVND (reference sequence). The CDR3 loop spans 15 amino acids. J lost 4 bases, V lost 3 bases, and 8 bases had no gene match. DNA of the CDR3: TGTGCCAGTAGTATTAGGACAGGCCCAGGCACTGAAGCTTTCTTT. Its protein is CASSIRTGPGTEAFF.

This clonotype was seen ten or more times. V and J are TRBV27 and TRBJ1-1, with no clear D. The length of the CDR3 is 15 residues. Germline values: CDR1 MNHEY, CDR2 SMNVEV (reference sequence). Trimming stripped 1 base from V and 1 base from J, with 10 bases between. CDR3: CASSLYLGKNTEAFF. CDR3 in DNA: TGTGCCAGCAGTTTATATCTGGGGAAGAACACTGAAGCTTTCTTT.

This clonotype was observed at least ten times. The rearrangement links TRBV6-5 to TRBJ2-7; 9 bases line up with TRBD1. The CDR3 contains 16 residues. Germline assignment: CDR1 MNHEY and CDR2 SVGAGI. Trimming took 0 bases from V and 7 from J; bases not matched to a gene: 10. The chain's CDR3 is CASSYSLRTGVKEQYF. For the CDR3, the DNA is TGTGCCAGCAGTTACTCGTTACGGACAGGGGTTAAAGAGCAGTACTTC.

With regard to this clonotype: With a much larger clone just one base away, this may be a read error. J is TRBJ2-2 and V is TRBV27; TRBD1 matches 10 bases. Germline CDR1 reads MNHEY; CDR2 reads SMNVEV (reference sequence). CDR3 length: 16 residues. The V and J ends lost 9 bases and 4 bases, in that order; junction bases with no gene match: 11. The CDR3 loop reads CARSPRDRGGTGELFF. In DNA form, the CDR3 reads TGTGCCAGAAGTCCACGGGACAGGGGAGGCACCGGGGAGCTGTTTTTT.

Many counts were recorded for this clonotype. The chain recombines TRBV4-3 with TRBJ1-2, with 7 bases that match TRBD1. Trimming at V came to 0 bases and at J to 4 bases, leaving 2 bases not matched to a gene. The CDR3 is 14 amino acids. The germline gives CDR1 LGHNA, CDR2 YSLEER. CDR3 nucleotides: TGCGCCAGCAGCCAAGATAACAGGGGCTATGGCTACACCTTC. It yields the protein CASSQDNRGYGYTF.

This clonotype was seen a handful of times. V usage is TRBV28 and J usage is TRBJ1-2, with TRBD1 matching over 10 bases. V dropped 6 bases and J dropped 5; count of bases not matched to a gene: 9. The CDR3 has 15 residues. CDR1 is MDHEN and CDR2 is SYDVKM in the germline V gene. This CDR3 reads CASSPRQGARYGYTF. In DNA, the CDR3 is TGTGCCAGCAGCCCTAGACAGGGGGCGCGGTATGGCTACACCTTC.

This clonotype is large within its sample. The rearrangement links TRBV19 to TRBJ2-3; tentatively, D is TRBD1 (5 bases). The V gene lost 5 bases and the J gene lost 3 bases, with 21 bases spanning the gap. CDR3 length: 17 amino acids. Per germline, CDR1 LNHDA and CDR2 SQIVND (reference sequence). In nucleotides, the CDR3 is TGTGCCAGTAGTCCCCGCGACAGCTCGGTAGGGACAGATACGCAGTATTTT. Protein sequence: CASSPRDSSVGTDTQYF.

At least ten counts were recorded for this clonotype. The junction does not match germline at one end; this may be a read error. This chain connects TRBV7-7 to TRBJ2-2; D uncertain. The germline gives CDR1 SSHAT, CDR2 FNYEAQ (reference sequence). There are 14 residues in the CDR3. The CDR3 reads CASSLEEYTGELFF. Written as DNA, the CDR3 is TGTGCTAGCAGCTTAGAAGAATACACCGGGGAGCTGTTTTTT.

The J gene is TRBJ1-3, the V gene TRBV11-2; D is unclear. V lost 1 base and J lost 0, with 10 bases in between. Germline assignment: CDR1 SGHAT and CDR2 FQNNGV. This CDR3 comprises 16 residues. The CDR3 DNA reads as TGTGCCAGCAGCTTAGTCGATAGGTACTCTGGAAACACCATATATTTT. It codes for CASSLVDRYSGNTIYF.

At least ten counts were recorded for this clonotype. The gene calls are TRBV15 and TRBJ1-1; D not certain. Looked up from germline, CDR1 is LNHNV and CDR2 is YYDKDF (reference sequence). The CDR3 has 14 amino acids. Trimming cost V 4 bases and J 0 bases, with 9 bases left between them. DNA of the CDR3: TGTGCCACCAGCAAGGCGAAGATGAACACTGAAGCTTTCTTT. Residues: CATSKAKMNTEAFF.

On this clonotype: Its ends do not fully match the called genes, so a read error is possible. This chain uses TRBV4-1 with TRBJ2-7; 8 bases map to TRBD2. The CDR3 is made up of 17 amino acids. The germline V gene encodes CDR1 MGHRA and CDR2 YSYEKL. CDR3 coding DNA: TGCGCCAGCAGCCGACCTTCGGCGGGAGGAAATTTGTACGGGCAGTACTTC. This translates into CASSRPSAGGNLYGQYF.

The rearrangement joins TRBV20-1 to TRBJ2-5, with TRBD2 matching over 10 bases. The CDR3 length is 14 residues. The germline CDR1 and CDR2 sequences are DFQATT and SNEGSKA (reference sequence). The CDR3 sequence is CCGGLAHGVETQYF. DNA of the CDR3: TGCTGTGGGGGACTAGCGCACGGGGTGGAGACCCAGTACTTC.

In this sample, this clonotype turned up a few times. The V gene is TRBV10-3, the J gene TRBJ1-4; D ambiguous. Germline values: CDR1 ENHRY, CDR2 SYGVKD. Trimming took 11 bases from V and 3 from J, leaving 19 bases between them. The CDR3 spans 15 residues. The chain's CDR3 is CAAKGTGSSNEKLFF. The CDR3, as DNA: TGTGCCGCTAAGGGTACTGGGTCGTCTAATGAAAAACTGTTTTTT.

The J gene is TRBJ1-5, the V gene TRBV4-2; D is uncertain. Germline CDR1 reads LGHNA; CDR2 reads YNFKEQ. The CDR3 contains 14 residues. Trimming took 4 bases from V and 0 from J, leaving 7 bases between them. CDR3 amino acids: CASSPRYSNQPQHF. The CDR3 DNA sequence: TGTGCCAGCAGCCCCCGTTATAGCAATCAGCCCCAGCATTTT.

Remarks on this clonotype: A junction boundary mismatches the germline segment, possibly from a read error. The rearrangement joins TRBV27 to TRBJ2-2; 12 bases match TRBD1. CDR1 and CDR2 from the germline V gene are MNHEY and SMNVEV (reference sequence). This CDR3 has 15 amino acids. CDR3 sequence reads: CASRGTGGHTGEPFF. The CDR3 nucleotides are TGTGCCAGCAGGGGGACAGGGGGCCACACCGGGGAGCCGTTTTTT.

Remarks on this clonotype: Just one base apart from a much larger clone, this may be a read error. V is TRBV20-1 and J is TRBJ2-3, with D perhaps given as TRBD1 or TRBD2 (5 bases each). This CDR3 region has 14 residues. Per the germline V gene, CDR1 is DFQATT and CDR2 is SNEGSKA (reference sequence). CDR3 region: CSARRTGTTDTRYF. For the CDR3, the DNA is TGCAGTGCTAGAAGGACGGGGACCACAGATACGCGGTATTTT.

Points on this clonotype: An end of the junction does not agree with germline; a read error may underlie this. This rearrangement joins TRBV10-3 to TRBJ1-1; D remains ambiguous. CDR1 is ENHRY and CDR2 is SYGVKD in the germline V gene. This CDR3 has 13 residues. Here the CDR3 DNA reads TGTGCCATCAGTGAGGCCAGGAACACTGAAGCTTCCTTT. This codes for CAISEARNTEASF.

Turning to this clonotype: This may arise from a read error, as a much more abundant clone is one base away. The gene calls are TRBV6-1 and TRBJ2-7, with 11 bases identical to TRBD1. V trimming: 8 bases; J trimming: 5 bases; junction bases outside the gene matches: 8. The CDR3 covers 14 residues. Germline CDR1 reads MNHNS; CDR2 reads SASEGT. The CDR3 DNA reads TGTGCCAGCGGTCGGGACAGGGGGTTCCACGAGCAGTACTTC. Its protein product is CASGRDRGFHEQYF.

CDR3 nucleotide sequence: TGTGCCAGCAGCTTAGCCCGGGACAGAGGCTACGAGCAGTACTTC. Encoded protein: CASSLARDRGYEQYF. The chain recombines TRBV7-2 with TRBJ2-7; TRBD1 agrees at 7 bases. CDR1 is SGHTA and CDR2 is FQGNSA in the germline V gene. The CDR3 loop spans 15 amino acids. The V and J ends lost 0 bases and 3 bases, in that order; junction bases with no gene match: 5.

This clonotype was observed many times. CDR3 bases: TGTGCCACCAGCAGAAGGCCCACGGGGGCTGCATTGTTCAATGAGCAGTTCTTC. It yields the protein CATSRRPTGAALFNEQFF. V usage is TRBV15 and J usage is TRBJ2-1; TRBD1 or TRBD2 may be the D gene (6 bases each). Germline-derived CDR1 and CDR2 are LNHNV and YYDKDF (reference sequence). CDR3 length: 18 residues. V was trimmed by 2 bases and J by 6 bases, leaving 23 bases between them.

V gene TRBV27 combines with J gene TRBJ2-3; TRBD2 matches at 11 bases. J was trimmed by 6 bases and V by 4 bases; bases with no gene match: 6. Germline lookup yields CDR1 MNHEY and CDR2 SMNVEV (reference sequence). The CDR3 contains 15 residues. The chain's CDR3 is CASSWGSSGRDTQYF. Written as DNA, the CDR3 is TGTGCCAGCAGTTGGGGGTCTAGCGGGAGGGATACGCAGTATTTT.

This clonotype was seen at least ten times. J is TRBJ2-1 and V is TRBV6-1; no definite D call. Germline values: CDR1 MNHNS, CDR2 SASEGT. There are 12 residues in the CDR3. Trimming shortened V by 1 base and J by 5 bases, and 3 bases separated the two germline ends. CDR3 amino acids: CASSEGDNEQFF. CDR3 DNA: TGTGCCAGCAGTGAAGGGGACAATGAGCAGTTCTTC.